The 31 T cell receptor beta chains reported below all come from one sample, sequenced in a study of CD8+CD57+ T cells in acquired aplastic anemia. For CDR3 and TCR beta VDJ profiling, genomic DNA was the template used. Using its own MiXCR run on the reads, TCRdb lists one record per CDR3 protein. Of about 110,000 distinct CDR3 sequences in the sample, roughly 51% were seen once. The specimen sequenced was sorted CD4+, CD8+, or CD8+CD57+ T cells (not recorded which) from PBMCs. Every receptor here comes from a human donor in good health, serving as a control.

The rearrangement joins TRBV11-2 to TRBJ2-7; D is ambiguous. The CDR3 is 16 residues long. The V and J ends lost 5 bases and 3 bases respectively, with 20 bases between them. Germline lookup yields CDR1 SGHAT and CDR2 FQNNGV. In DNA form, the CDR3 reads TGTGCCAGCAGCCCATTCCTTGACACCCCCTACTACGAGCAGTACTTC. Protein sequence: CASSPFLDTPYYEQYF.

The chain carries TRBV14 and TRBJ1-2; D remains unclear. This CDR3 is built from 14 residues. The V end was cut by 1 base, the J end by 8 bases, with 14 bases between. The germline CDR1 and CDR2 sequences are SGHDN and FVKESK. The CDR3, as DNA: TGTGCCAGCAGCCAAGGCCTCGGGCTGGGCGGCTACACCTTC. It is translated as CASSQGLGLGGYTF.

CDR3 in DNA: TGTGCCAGCAGCTTAGGGACATTTAATGAGCAGTTCTTC. Protein sequence: CASSLGTFNEQFF. The rearrangement links TRBV7-2 to TRBJ2-1; tentative D call: TRBD1 (5 bases). There are 13 residues in the CDR3. Trimming stripped 1 base from V and 7 bases from J, with 8 bases between. In germline, CDR1 is SGHTA, CDR2 FQGNSA. Looking up the rest from reference TRBV7-2 and TRBJ2-1 gives the full variable domain: GAGVSQSPSNKVTEKGKDVELRCDPISGHTALYWYRQSLGQGLEFLIYFQGNSAPDKSGLPSDRFSAERTGGSVSTLTIQRTQQEDSAVYLCASSLGTFNEQFFGPGTRLTVL.

The V gene is TRBV25-1, the J gene TRBJ2-3; possible D gene TRBD1, 7 bases. Germline CDR1 MGHDK, CDR2 SYGVNS. V was trimmed by 6 bases and J by 3 bases, leaving 19 bases between them. This CDR3 is 16 amino acids long. CDR3 bases: TGTGCCAGCAGCGCCCCGCGGGCAGGGGGGACAGATACGCAGTATTTT. Its protein product is CASSAPRAGGTDTQYF.

The chain couples TRBV19 to TRBJ2-5, with no clear D. This CDR3 spans 15 amino acids. V was trimmed by 5 bases and J by 2 bases, leaving 15 bases between them. CDR1 and CDR2 (germline): LNHDA, SQIVND (reference sequence). This chain's CDR3 is CASSRSAGSQETQYF. DNA of the CDR3: TGTGCCAGTAGTCGGTCGGCAGGCAGTCAAGAGACCCAGTACTTC.

The V gene is TRBV10-2, the J gene TRBJ2-7; 13 bases line up with TRBD2. In germline, CDR1 is WSHSY, CDR2 SAAADI. CDR3 length: 17 residues. After removal of 2 bases from V and 0 bases from J, the junction contained 4 bases not matched to a gene. This chain's CDR3 is CASSEPGLAGDSYEQYF. The CDR3 DNA follows: TGCGCCAGCAGTGAGCCCGGACTAGCGGGGGACTCCTACGAGCAGTACTTC.

This clonotype was recorded many times. The genes are TRBV15 and TRBJ2-5, with D possibly being TRBD2 (6 bases). The germline CDR1 and CDR2 sequences are LNHNV and YYDKDF (reference sequence). This CDR3 is built from 15 residues. V was trimmed by 4 bases and J by 2 bases, leaving 14 bases between them. The CDR3 DNA reads TGTGCCACCAGCATTATGTGGGGGGTACAAGAGACCCAGTACTTC. It yields the protein CATSIMWGVQETQYF.

This clonotype was observed many times. The V gene is TRBV20-1, the J gene TRBJ2-1, with 14 bases aligning to TRBD2. CDR1 DFQATT and CDR2 SNEGSKA come from the germline V gene (reference sequence). CDR3 length equals 17 residues. The V and J ends lost 0 bases and 4 bases, in that order; junction bases with no gene match: 5. The CDR3 DNA is TGCAGTGCTAGAGATCCGGGACTAGCGGGGGCTTACAATGAGCAGTTCTTC. This codes for CSARDPGLAGAYNEQFF.

The chain recombines TRBV11-1 with TRBJ2-1, with unresolved D. Trimming stripped 4 bases from V and 0 bases from J, with 16 bases between. Germline loops: CDR1 SGHAT, CDR2 FQDESV (reference sequence). This CDR3 has 17 amino acids. CDR3 in amino acids: CASSSAFSPSSYNEQFF. In DNA, the CDR3 is TGTGCCAGCAGCTCTGCATTCAGCCCGAGCTCCTACAATGAGCAGTTCTTC.

The chain joins TRBV2 to TRBJ2-5; 9 bases map to TRBD2. The CDR3 is made up of 15 amino acids. The V segment lost 3 bases and the J segment 2 bases; nucleotides outside the gene matches: 4. Germline V gene lookup returns CDR1 SNHLY and CDR2 FYNNEI. Here the CDR3 reads CASSELTSGQETQYF. The CDR3, as DNA: TGTGCCAGCAGTGAGCTTACTAGCGGGCAAGAGACCCAGTACTTC.

This clonotype was detected ten times or more. The V gene is TRBV18, the J gene TRBJ2-5; D is unclear. The CDR3 loop spans 16 amino acids. The germline V and J ends were trimmed by 2 bases and 5 bases, with 18 bases remaining between them. Germline lookup yields CDR1 KGHSH and CDR2 LQKENI. This chain's CDR3 is CASSPSAESLLETQYF. Here the CDR3 DNA reads TGTGCCAGCTCACCATCGGCGGAATCACTGTTGGAGACCCAGTACTTC. The complete variable domain, with remaining parts taken from reference TRBV18 and TRBJ2-5, reads NAGVMQNPRHLVRRRGQEARLRCSPMKGHSHVYWYRQLPEEGLKFMVYLQKENIIDESGMPKERFSAEFPKEGPSILRIQQVVRGDSAAYFCASSPSAESLLETQYFGPGTRLLVL.

Of note for this clonotype: In this CDR3 the conserved last residue, phenylalanine or tryptophan, is missing, so a read error is likely. CDR3 sequence (DNA): TGTGCCACCCGGACAGGGTGGGGAAGCACCATATATCTT. It is translated as CATRTGWGSTIYL. This sequence joins TRBV15 and TRBJ1-3; 8 nucleotides agree with TRBD1. CDR1 and CDR2 (germline): LNHNV, YYDKDF (reference sequence). The CDR3 spans 13 residues.

The chain has TRBV7-6 and TRBJ2-5; TRBD1 agrees at 10 bases. Trimming took 4 bases from V and 5 from J; bases not matched to a gene: 4. Germline CDR1 and CDR2: SGHVS and FNYEAQ. The CDR3 spans 14 residues. CDR3 sequence reads: CASSSGQGIETQYF. CDR3 in DNA: TGTGCCAGCAGCTCGGGACAGGGGATCGAGACCCAGTACTTC.

The chain employs TRBV2 and TRBJ1-6; unclear D gene. Trimming took off 1 base at V and 13 bases at J, with 8 bases between the two ends. Germline assignment: CDR1 SNHLY and CDR2 FYNNEI. The CDR3 consists of 12 residues. CDR3 region: CASSEGRYPLHF. CDR3 nucleotides: TGTGCCAGCAGTGAAGGGCGTTATCCCCTCCACTTT.

The rearrangement joins TRBV10-3 to TRBJ2-7, with 9 bases lining up with TRBD1. CDR1 and CDR2 from the germline V gene are ENHRY and SYGVKD. The CDR3 consists of 13 residues. V shed 7 bases, J shed 0 bases, and the junction held 1 base outside the gene matches. The chain's CDR3 is CAIKGQGSYEQYF. CDR3 sequence (DNA): TGTGCCATCAAGGGACAGGGCTCCTACGAGCAGTACTTC.

The chain recombines TRBV2 with TRBJ1-2, with TRBD1 matching over 7 bases. V lost 5 bases and J lost 7; bases outside the gene matches: 13. There are 15 residues in the CDR3. The germline gives CDR1 SNHLY, CDR2 FYNNEI. The CDR3 here is CASSSGTELWSGYTF. The CDR3 nucleotides read TGTGCCAGCAGTTCCGGGACAGAGCTCTGGTCTGGCTACACCTTC. The full variable domain, in which reference TRBV2 and TRBJ1-2 provide the parts outside the CDR3, is EPEVTQTPSHQVTQMGQEVILRCVPISNHLYFYWYRQILGQKVEFLVSFYNNEISEKSEIFDDQFSVERPDGSNFTLKIRSTKLEDSAMYFCASSSGTELWSGYTFGSGTRLTVV.

This clonotype was seen repeatedly, ten times or more. V gene TRBV4-2 combines with J gene TRBJ1-2; 9 positions match TRBD1. The CDR3 contains 18 residues. Germline assignment: CDR1 LGHNA and CDR2 YNFKEQ. V shed 2 bases and J 2 bases; nucleotides not matched to a gene: 12. CDR3 DNA: TGTGCCAGCAGCCAAAGAACAGGGGGCGCGACTTTAAACTATGGCTACACCTTC. This sequence encodes CASSQRTGGATLNYGYTF.

The V and J genes are TRBV24-1 and TRBJ2-1; weak D call: TRBD2 (6 bases). V lost 1 base, J lost 8 bases, and 20 bases lay in between. CDR1 and CDR2 (germline): KGHDR, SFDVKD. The CDR3 loop spans 17 amino acids. CDR3: CATSDFTQRRGRDEQFF. The CDR3, as DNA: TGTGCCACCAGTGATTTCACCCAACGGCGGGGAAGGGATGAGCAGTTCTTC.

The chain recombines TRBV20-1 with TRBJ1-5, with a tentative D call TRBD1 (5 bases). The ends were cut back, 3 bases at V and 7 bases at J, with 10 bases in the middle. Germline loops: CDR1 DFQATT, CDR2 SNEGSKA (reference sequence). The CDR3 totals 12 residues. CDR3 sequence: CSARTRDQPQHF. CDR3 bases: TGCAGTGCTAGGACGAGGGACCAGCCCCAGCATTTT.

The J gene is TRBJ1-6, the V gene TRBV19; D gene unclear. Between the trimmed V and J ends, which lost 6 bases and 6 bases, there was a span of 9 bases. CDR3 length equals 13 residues. CDR1 is LNHDA and CDR2 is SQIVND in the germline V gene (reference sequence). CDR3 protein: CASSPTGNSPLHF. In DNA form, the CDR3 reads TGTGCCAGTAGCCCCACTGGTAATTCACCCCTCCACTTT.

The sample holds many counts of this clonotype. This chain connects TRBV7-9 to TRBJ2-7; D gene uncertain. Germline V gives CDR1 SEHNR, CDR2 FQNEAQ (reference sequence). The length of the CDR3 is 13 residues. The V gene lost 5 bases and the J gene lost 1 base, with 9 bases spanning the gap. The CDR3 DNA reads TGTGCCAGCAGCCCGACTGCATCCTACGAGCAGTACTTC. The encoded protein is CASSPTASYEQYF.

As for this clonotype: The junction shows a germline mismatch at one end, possibly a read error. V usage is TRBV19 and J usage is TRBJ2-1; 9 bases are shared with TRBD1. This CDR3 region has 15 residues. Germline V gene data show CDR1 as LNHDA and CDR2 as SQIVND (reference sequence). The CDR3 is CASSIRTGDYTEQFF. In DNA form, the CDR3 reads TGTGCCAGTAGCATCCGGACAGGGGACTACACTGAGCAGTTCTTC.

J is TRBJ1-4 and V is TRBV18; D uncertain. CDR1 is KGHSH, CDR2 LQKENI, per germline. CDR3 size: 14 residues. The ends were cut back, 4 bases at V and 2 bases at J, with 8 bases in the middle. The CDR3 nucleotides read TGTGCCAGCTCACGCGGGCCTACTAATGAAAAACTGTTTTTT. This translates into CASSRGPTNEKLFF.

Many counts were recorded for this clonotype. The chain employs TRBV5-1 and TRBJ2-3; the D gene is possibly TRBD1 (6 bases). The CDR3 contains 16 residues. Germline-derived CDR1 and CDR2 are SGHRS and YFSETQ. Trimming stripped 3 bases from V and 3 bases from J, with 17 bases between. The CDR3 bases are TGCGCCAGCAGCTACGACCGGGACAAGTTAACAGATACGCAGTATTTT. Its translation is CASSYDRDKLTDTQYF.

In nucleotides, the CDR3 is TGTGCCAGCAGCGTATCCGGTCAGGGAAACACTGAAGCTTTCTTT. Its protein product is CASSVSGQGNTEAFF. The V call is TRBV9, the J call TRBJ1-1; D possibly corresponds to TRBD1 (5 bases). The V end lost 1 base, the J end lost 2 bases, and 12 bases lay between the germline ends. Germline V lookup: CDR1 SGDLS, CDR2 YYNGEE. The CDR3 consists of 15 residues.

This clonotype was counted at least ten times. The V gene is TRBV20-1, the J gene TRBJ1-5, with D hard to call. From germline, CDR1 is DFQATT and CDR2 SNEGSKA (reference sequence). The V end lost 0 bases, the J end lost 2 bases, and 17 bases lay between the germline ends. This CDR3 has 17 residues. CDR3 nucleotides: TGCAGTGCTAGAGATTATCCCCTGGCCCAGGGCAATCAGCCCCAGCATTTT. This sequence encodes CSARDYPLAQGNQPQHF.

The CDR3: CASSVTGVETDTQYF. The CDR3, as DNA: TGTGCCAGCAGCGTCACGGGGGTAGAAACAGATACGCAGTATTTT. This chain links TRBV9 with TRBJ2-3; tentatively, D is TRBD2 (6 bases). In germline, CDR1 is SGDLS, CDR2 YYNGEE. The CDR3 length is 15 residues. Trimming left V 2 bases short and J 3 bases short, with 13 bases between.

The table lists this clonotype with a count of one. The gene calls are TRBV24-1 and TRBJ2-2; 8 nucleotides match TRBD1. CDR1 KGHDR and CDR2 SFDVKD come from the germline V gene. CDR3 length equals 14 residues. V shed 8 bases and J 5 bases; nucleotides not matched to a gene: 6. The CDR3 nucleotides are TGTGCCACCAAAGGGCAGGGGGCAACCGGGGAGCTGTTTTTT. Amino acid sequence: CATKGQGATGELFF.

This chain links TRBV25-1 with TRBJ2-5; 14 nucleotides line up with TRBD2. The CDR3 is made up of 18 amino acids. The germline gives CDR1 MGHDK, CDR2 SYGVNS. The ends lost 6 bases at V and 2 bases at J; junction bases unmatched: 11. The CDR3 is CASSARGLAGVRQETQYF. Written as DNA, the CDR3 is TGTGCCAGCAGCGCCCGGGGACTAGCGGGAGTCCGACAAGAGACCCAGTACTTC.

This chain joins TRBV7-9 and TRBJ1-2; no clear D gene. CDR1 is SEHNR, CDR2 FQNEAQ, per germline (reference sequence). The CDR3 sequence is 13 residues long. Trimming removed 5 bases at V and 4 bases at J, with 11 bases between. In DNA form, the CDR3 reads TGTGCCAGCAGCCCCGGAGGGTTCTATGGCTACACCTTC. As protein: CASSPGGFYGYTF.

In this sample, this clonotype turned up once. The rearrangement links TRBV7-9 to TRBJ1-6; perhaps TRBD1 as D (5 bases). Per germline, CDR1 SEHNR and CDR2 FQNEAQ (reference sequence). The CDR3 is 14 residues long. Deletions cut 1 base from V and 8 bases from J, with 9 bases between. The chain's CDR3 is CASSLGQGYSPLHF. CDR3 coding DNA: TGTGCCAGCAGCTTAGGCCAGGGCTATTCACCCCTCCACTTT.